This entry lists 23 T cell receptor beta chains sequenced from one sample in a study of glioma-infiltrating T cells after dendritic cell vaccination. Time point here: after dendritic cell vaccination, including at tumor progression/relapse. The table came from immunoSEQ multiplex PCR; TCRdb's copy has only in-frame clones and leaves some out. The sample consists of roughly 100,000 clones, roughly four fifths of them appearing once. The starting material was blood, obtained after dendritic cell vaccination. These receptors were obtained from a human donor with glioblastoma.

The J gene is TRBJ1-6, the V gene TRBV13; D is unresolved. The germline V gene encodes CDR1 PRHDT and CDR2 FYEKMQ (reference sequence). CDR3 length: 15 residues. V dropped 2 bases and J dropped 5 bases, with 10 bases sitting between them. The DNA of the CDR3 is TGTGCCAGCAGCTTATTAGGGAGAGATAATTCACCCCTCCACTTT. This encodes CASSLLGRDNSPLHF. The full variable domain, its missing parts supplied by reference TRBV13 and TRBJ1-6, is AAGVIQSPRHLIKEKRETATLKCYPIPRHDTVYWYQQGPGQDPQFLISFYEKMQSDKGSIPDRFSAQQFSDYHSELNMSSLELGDSALYFCASSLLGRDNSPLHFGNGTRLTVT.

The rearrangement links TRBV2 to TRBJ1-1; no firm D call. The CDR3 has 15 amino acids. V lost 6 bases and J lost 0, with 14 bases in between. Germline assignment: CDR1 SNHLY and CDR2 FYNNEI. The chain's CDR3 is CASRVSVLLNTEAFF. The CDR3 DNA is TGTGCCAGCAGGGTTTCGGTGTTACTGAACACTGAAGCTTTCTTT.

This clone was seen many times. This chain links TRBV30 with TRBJ1-6, with D possibly matching TRBD1 (5 bases). The V gene's germline CDR1 is GTSNPN and CDR2 SVGIG (reference sequence). V was trimmed by 0 bases and J by 6 bases, leaving 18 bases between them. The CDR3 is 17 residues long. CDR3 residues: CAWSVRSIGGSNSPLHF. The CDR3 nucleotides read TGTGCCTGGAGTGTACGGTCAATCGGGGGAAGTAATTCACCCCTCCACTTT.

CDR3 region: CASSVTDSYEQYF. The DNA of the CDR3 is TGTGCCAGCAGCGTAACGGACTCCTACGAGCAGTACTTC. The gene calls are TRBV9 and TRBJ2-5; D gene ambiguous. The DNA end lines up better with TRBJ2-7; the J call may be wrong. The CDR3 consists of 13 residues. Germline V gives CDR1 SGDLS, CDR2 YYNGEE.

The rearrangement links TRBV6-5 to TRBJ2-1, with 8 bases that match TRBD2. CDR1 is MNHEY and CDR2 is SVGAGI in the germline V gene. Trimming at V came to 8 bases and at J to 6 bases, leaving 6 bases not matched to a gene. This CDR3 has 13 amino acids. CDR3 nucleotides: TGTGCCAGCGGAACAGCGGGGGTCAATGAGCAGTTCTTC. This encodes CASGTAGVNEQFF.

The gene calls are TRBV5-4 and TRBJ1-4; 11 bases are shared with TRBD1. Looked up from germline, CDR1 is SGHNT and CDR2 is YYREEE (reference sequence). The CDR3 runs to 14 residues. With V trimmed by 4 bases and J by 11 bases, 7 bases remained unmatched. CDR3 in DNA: TGTGCCAGCAGCCCCGGACAGGGGGCAGATAAACTGTTTTTT. As protein: CASSPGQGADKLFF.

CDR3 in DNA: TGTGCCAGCAGCTTACTCGCGGGGGAACCAGATACGCAGTATTTT. Translating it yields CASSLLAGEPDTQYF. The J gene is TRBJ2-3, the V gene TRBV11-2, with 7 bases matching TRBD2. The trim removed 2 bases at V and 4 bases at J, leaving 6 bases unmatched. CDR1 is SGHAT, CDR2 FQNNGV, per germline. This CDR3 is 15 amino acids long.

V usage is TRBV5-1 and J usage is TRBJ2-3; TRBD2 matches at 13 bases. In germline, CDR1 is SGHRS, CDR2 YFSETQ. The CDR3 sequence is 16 residues long. With V trimmed by 3 bases and J by 6 bases, 7 bases remained unmatched. CDR3: CASSSGLAGVVDTQYF. Written as DNA, the CDR3 is TGCGCCAGCAGCTCAGGACTAGCGGGGGTAGTGGATACGCAGTATTTT.

The V gene is TRBV19, the J gene TRBJ1-4; maybe TRBD1 (6 bases). The CDR3 covers 14 residues. Trimming took 5 bases from V and 4 from J, leaving 11 bases between them. Germline V gives CDR1 LNHDA, CDR2 SQIVND (reference sequence). This CDR3 is CASSPQGINEKLFF. Here the CDR3 DNA reads TGTGCCAGTAGTCCACAGGGAATTAATGAAAAACTGTTTTTT.

The J gene is TRBJ2-2, the V gene TRBV5-5, with TRBD1 matching 8 bases. The CDR3 has 15 residues. With V trimmed by 4 bases and J by 5 bases, 7 bases remained unmatched. Per germline, CDR1 SGHKS and CDR2 YYEKEE (reference sequence). This chain's CDR3 is CASSGDGQGTGELFF. The CDR3 coding sequence is TGTGCCAGCAGCGGCGACGGACAGGGAACCGGGGAGCTGTTTTTT.

The chain combines TRBV5-1 with TRBJ1-1; D not resolved. Germline V CDR1 and CDR2: SGHRS, YFSETQ. V lost 0 bases to trimming and J lost 8 bases, with 17 bases between them. The CDR3 is 15 residues long. The CDR3 here is CASSLDPGVSLEAFF. The CDR3 DNA follows: TGCGCCAGCAGCTTGGATCCAGGTGTATCTTTAGAAGCTTTCTTT.

Comments on this clone: A read error may account for a junction end that differs from germline. V and J are TRBV30 and TRBJ1-1, with D perhaps matching TRBD1 (6 bases). This CDR3 comprises 15 residues. The germline V gene encodes CDR1 GTSNPN and CDR2 SVGIG (reference sequence). The CDR3 DNA is TGTGCCTGGGGTGTACTGGACAGTGGAAGCACTGAAGCTTTCTTT. Protein: CAWGVLDSGSTEAFF. Drawing the rest from reference TRBV30 and TRBJ1-1, the complete variable domain is SQTIHQWPATLVQPVGSPLSLECTVEGTSNPNLYWYRQAAGRGLQLLFYSVGIGQISSEVPQNLSASRPQDRQFILSSKKLLLSDSGFYLCAWGVLDSGSTEAFFGQGTRLTVV.

The chain uses TRBV30 and TRBJ2-5; no firm D call. CDR1 is GTSNPN, CDR2 SVGIG, per germline (reference sequence). This CDR3 spans 12 amino acids. V shed 1 base and J shed 0 bases, with 3 bases lying between them. The CDR3 sequence: CAWSANQETQYF. DNA of the CDR3: TGTGCCTGGAGTGCTAACCAAGAGACCCAGTACTTC.

The J gene is TRBJ1-4, the V gene TRBV5-1, with TRBD1 matching over 7 bases. The length of the CDR3 is 14 residues. Germline-derived CDR1 and CDR2 are SGHRS and YFSETQ. Losses at the gene ends were 1 base for V and 7 bases for J; bases not matched to a gene: 4. As DNA, the CDR3 is TGCGCCAGCAGCTTGAACAGGGGCAGTGAAAAACTGTTTTTT. This codes for CASSLNRGSEKLFF.

The chain is built from TRBV11-2 and TRBJ1-5, with D possibly being TRBD1 (6 bases). The germline V gene has CDR1 SGHAT and CDR2 FQNNGV. V lost 5 bases, J lost 6 bases, and 11 bases lay in between. The CDR3 length is 13 residues. CDR3 sequence reads: CASSIQGGQPQHF. DNA of the CDR3: TGTGCCAGCAGCATACAGGGTGGTCAGCCCCAGCATTTT.

The chain couples TRBV5-1 to TRBJ2-3; TRBD1 aligns across 7 bases. V gave up 5 bases and J gave up 2 bases; unmatched junction bases: 8. The CDR3 runs 15 residues. Germline-derived CDR1 and CDR2 are SGHRS and YFSETQ. The CDR3 DNA reads TGCGCCAGCAGTTCGCCGGGACAGAACACAGATACGCAGTATTTT. Protein: CASSSPGQNTDTQYF.

J is TRBJ2-1 and V is TRBV7-2, with 7 bases fitting TRBD2. This CDR3 spans 16 amino acids. J lost 0 bases, V lost 7 bases, and 9 bases had no gene match. Germline V gene sequence: CDR1 SGHTA, CDR2 FQGNSA. For the CDR3, the DNA is TGTGCCAGCAACCCGGGGCGGGGGAGCTCCTACAATGAGCAGTTCTTC. Its protein product is CASNPGRGSSYNEQFF.

The J gene is TRBJ2-4, the V gene TRBV30; perhaps TRBD2 as D (5 bases). The CDR3 is 13 amino acids. Looked up from germline, CDR1 is GTSNPN and CDR2 is SVGIG (reference sequence). V lost 2 bases and J lost 7, with 12 bases in between. In DNA, the CDR3 is TGTGCCTGGAGTACGGGGAATGGGAACATTCAGTACTTC. Translated, it gives CAWSTGNGNIQYF.

The chain has TRBV4-3 and TRBJ2-2, with 7 bases lining up with TRBD2. This CDR3 has 17 amino acids. V lost 0 bases to trimming and J lost 9 bases; unmatched junction nucleotides: 13. From germline, CDR1 is LGHNA and CDR2 YSLEER. CDR3 in amino acids: CASSQDGSGAGRRELFF. CDR3 sequence (DNA): TGCGCCAGCAGCCAAGATGGAAGCGGGGCAGGGAGGCGGGAGCTGTTTTTT.

The chain carries TRBV5-1 and TRBJ2-2, with 7 bases lining up with TRBD2. The CDR3 has 15 residues. Per germline, CDR1 SGHRS and CDR2 YFSETQ. V dropped 0 bases and J dropped 4; count of bases not matched to a gene: 3. This CDR3 is CASSLAGEGTGELFF. CDR3 bases: TGCGCCAGCAGCTTGGCGGGGGAGGGCACCGGGGAGCTGTTTTTT.

This clone came up once. This rearrangement joins TRBV18 to TRBJ2-7; perhaps TRBD2 as D (5 bases). Germline V CDR1 and CDR2: KGHSH, LQKENI. This CDR3 comprises 13 residues. V dropped 5 bases and J dropped 6 bases, with 14 bases sitting between them. CDR3 DNA: TGTGCCAGCTCAACGGGCCTCGAGGGCGAGCAGTACTTC. It codes for CASSTGLEGEQYF.

The chain uses TRBV9 and TRBJ1-1; possibly TRBD1 for D (6 bases). Germline CDR1 reads SGDLS; CDR2 reads YYNGEE. Trimming took 3 bases from V and 1 from J, leaving 13 bases between them. The CDR3 contains 15 residues. The CDR3 spells CASSERGGGNTEAFF. The DNA for the CDR3 is TGTGCCAGCAGCGAGAGAGGGGGGGGGAACACTGAAGCTTTCTTT. The full variable domain, with the rest looked up from reference TRBV9 and TRBJ1-1, is DSGVTQTPKHLITATGQRVTLRCSPRSGDLSVYWYQQSLDQGLQFLIQYYNGEERAKGNILERFSAQQFPDLHSELNLSSLELGDSALYFCASSERGGGNTEAFFGQGTRLTVV.

The V and J genes are TRBV6-5 and TRBJ2-1; a possible D gene is TRBD2 (6 bases). Trimming stripped 6 bases from V and 4 bases from J, with 10 bases between. The CDR3 has 13 amino acids. The germline CDR1 and CDR2 sequences are MNHEY and SVGAGI. The CDR3 DNA sequence: TGTGCCAGCAGGCAAGGGACTTACAATGAGCAGTTCTTC. It specifies CASRQGTYNEQFF.